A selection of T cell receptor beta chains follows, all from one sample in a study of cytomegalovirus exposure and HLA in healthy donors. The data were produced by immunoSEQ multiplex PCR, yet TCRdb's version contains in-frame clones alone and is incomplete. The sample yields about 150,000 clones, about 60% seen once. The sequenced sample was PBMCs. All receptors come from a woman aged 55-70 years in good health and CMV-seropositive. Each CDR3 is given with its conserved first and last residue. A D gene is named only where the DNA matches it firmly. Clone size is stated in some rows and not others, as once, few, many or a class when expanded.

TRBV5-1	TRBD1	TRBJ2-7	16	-	CASSLWGGQGTDEQYF	TGCGCCAGCAGCTTGTGGGGGGGACAGGGGACGGACGAGCAGTACTTC
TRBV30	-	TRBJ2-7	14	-	CAWSGRGSLYEQYF	TGTGCCTGGAGTGGCAGGGGATCCCTATACGAGCAGTACTTC
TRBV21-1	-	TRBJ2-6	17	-	CASSHRDSNSGANVLTF	TGTGCCAGCAGCCACCGGGACAGCAACTCTGGGGCCAACGTCCTGACTTTC
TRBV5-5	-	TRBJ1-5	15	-	CASSMDSYSNQPQHF	TGTGCCAGCAGCATGGACAGTTATAGCAATCAGCCCCAGCATTTT
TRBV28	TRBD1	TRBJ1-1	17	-	CASSLGRNRGFITEAFF	TGTGCCAGCAGTTTAGGTAGGAACAGGGGGTTCATAACTGAAGCTTTCTTT
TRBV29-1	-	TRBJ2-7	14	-	CSVGATGKVPEQYF	TGCAGCGTTGGAGCTACAGGGAAAGTCCCCGAGCAGTACTTC
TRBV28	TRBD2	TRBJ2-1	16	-	CASSGTSGRSFNEQFF	TGTGCCAGCAGTGGGACTAGCGGGAGGTCATTCAATGAGCAGTTCTTC
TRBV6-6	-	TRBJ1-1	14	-	CASSYSRWNTEAFF	TGTGCCAGCAGTTACTCGAGGTGGAACACTGAAGCTTTCTTT
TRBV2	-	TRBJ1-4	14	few	CASSIVAANEKLFF	TGTGCCAGCAGTATTGTGGCGGCTAATGAAAAACTGTTTTTT
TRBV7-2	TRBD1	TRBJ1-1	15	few	CASSPRTGPNTEAFF	TGTGCCAGCAGCCCCCGGACAGGCCCGAACACTGAAGCTTTCTTT
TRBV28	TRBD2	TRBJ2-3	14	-	CASGTSGITDTQYF	TGTGCCAGTGGGACTAGCGGAATAACAGATACGCAGTATTTT
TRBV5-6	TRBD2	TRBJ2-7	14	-	CASSQTSGNYEQYF	TGTGCCAGCAGCCAGACTAGCGGAAACTACGAGCAGTACTTC
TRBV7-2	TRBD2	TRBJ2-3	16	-	CASSLTGGQSTDTQYF	TGTGCCAGCAGCTTAACGGGAGGTCAATCCACAGATACGCAGTATTTT
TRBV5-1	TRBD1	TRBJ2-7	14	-	CASSSGQGAYEQYF	TGCGCCAGCAGCTCGGGACAGGGGGCTTACGAGCAGTACTTC
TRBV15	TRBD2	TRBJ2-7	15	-	CATSRQRGISYEQYF	TGTGCCACCAGCCGACAGCGGGGTATCTCCTACGAGCAGTACTTC
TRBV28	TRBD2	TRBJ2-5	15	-	CASRGTSGKFQTQYF	TGTGCCAGCAGGGGGACTAGCGGGAAGTTCCAGACCCAGTACTTC
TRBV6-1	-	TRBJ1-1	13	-	CASREMTGTEAFF	TGTGCCAGCAGAGAGATGACGGGCACTGAAGCTTTCTTT